This TCR beta chain was sequenced in a study of blood T cell repertoires in COVID-19. At the level of the study: T cells, B-cell-depleted T cells, or PBMCs supplied cDNA or gDNA.

The V gene end was trimmed by 7 bases and the J gene end by 3 bases; junction bases not matched to a gene: 13. This CDR3 comprises 16 residues. Per germline, CDR1 LNHDA and CDR2 SQIVND (reference sequence). Cohort 3 recovery required two negative PCRs, clearance, or symptom resolution. Sequencing was performed with immunoSEQ multiplex PCR; in TCRdb, only in-frame clones are kept and a portion is missing. The sample carries hundreds of thousands of clones, around nine tenths recorded once. V is TRBV19 and J is TRBJ2-3, with TRBD1 matching over 7 bases. The clonotype was recovered from a woman in her forties or fifties who had recovered from COVID-19. Sequencing was done on a sample of PBMCs or T cells enriched from blood (not recorded which). The chain's CDR3 is CASTRRGQIVTDTQYF. CDR3 in DNA: TGTGCCAGTACCCGAAGGGGACAGATTGTTACAGATACGCAGTATTTT.